This TCR beta chain was obtained from a study of T cell changes during pregnancy in multiple sclerosis. This clone was detected only a few times. The data were produced by immunoSEQ multiplex PCR, yet TCRdb's version contains in-frame clones alone and is incomplete. The table records approximately 110,000 clones, approximately 90% of them present only once. The CDR3 has 18 amino acids. Deletions cut 4 bases from V and 3 bases from J, with 25 bases between. Germline CDR1 is SGHRS and CDR2 is YFSETQ. The sequence came from a female donor with multiple sclerosis, enrolled in a pregnancy study. This chain uses TRBV5-1 with TRBJ1-2; the D gene is possibly TRBD1 (5 bases). Sequences were derived from peripheral blood, sampled after pregnancy. CDR3 coding DNA: TGCGCCAGCAGCGCTAGAACTAAGAGGACGGGCAGGGACTATGGCTACACCTTC. Amino acid sequence: CASSARTKRTGRDYGYTF.